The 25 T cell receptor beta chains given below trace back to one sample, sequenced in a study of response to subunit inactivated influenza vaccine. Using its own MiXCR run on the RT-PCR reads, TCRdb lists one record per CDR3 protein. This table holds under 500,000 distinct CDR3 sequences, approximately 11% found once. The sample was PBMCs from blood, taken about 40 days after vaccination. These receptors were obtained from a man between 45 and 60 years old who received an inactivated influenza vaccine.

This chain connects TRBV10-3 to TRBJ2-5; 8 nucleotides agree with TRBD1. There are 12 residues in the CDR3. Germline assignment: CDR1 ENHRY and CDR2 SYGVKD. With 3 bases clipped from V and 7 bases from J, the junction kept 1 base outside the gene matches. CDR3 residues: CAISEQGGTQYF. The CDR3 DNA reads TGTGCCATCAGTGAACAGGGGGGGACCCAGTACTTC.

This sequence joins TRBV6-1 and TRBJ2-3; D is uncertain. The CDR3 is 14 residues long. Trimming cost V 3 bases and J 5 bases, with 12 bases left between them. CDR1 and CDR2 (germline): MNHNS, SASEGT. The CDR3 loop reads CASSDIGLVDTQYF. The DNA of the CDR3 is TGTGCCAGCAGTGATATAGGGTTGGTAGATACGCAGTATTTT.

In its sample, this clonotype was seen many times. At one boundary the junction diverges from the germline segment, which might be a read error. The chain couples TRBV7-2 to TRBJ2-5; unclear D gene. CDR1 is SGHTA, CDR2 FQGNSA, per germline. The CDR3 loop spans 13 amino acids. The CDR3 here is CASSLGLKETQYF. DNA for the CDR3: TGCGCCAGCAGCTTGGGGTTAAAAGAGACCCAGTACTTC.

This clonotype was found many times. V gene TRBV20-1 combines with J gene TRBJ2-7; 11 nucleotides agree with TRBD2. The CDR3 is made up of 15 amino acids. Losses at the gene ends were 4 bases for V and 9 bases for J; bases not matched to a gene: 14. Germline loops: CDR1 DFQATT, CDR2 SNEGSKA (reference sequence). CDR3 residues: CSAKLAGAIHSVQYF. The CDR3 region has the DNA TGCAGTGCTAAACTAGCGGGAGCGATACATTCGGTGCAGTACTTC.

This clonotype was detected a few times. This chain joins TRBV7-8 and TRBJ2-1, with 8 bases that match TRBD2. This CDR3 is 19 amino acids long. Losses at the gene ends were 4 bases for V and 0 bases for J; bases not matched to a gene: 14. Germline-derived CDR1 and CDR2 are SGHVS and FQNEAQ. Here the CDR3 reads CASSSKRVVAGSSYNEQFF. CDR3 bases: TGTGCCAGCAGCTCGAAGAGGGTGGTAGCGGGGTCCTCCTACAATGAGCAGTTCTTC.

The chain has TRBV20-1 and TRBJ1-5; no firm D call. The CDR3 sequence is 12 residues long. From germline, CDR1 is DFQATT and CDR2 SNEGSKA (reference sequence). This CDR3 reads CSVEGRNQPQHF. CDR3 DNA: TGCAGCGTTGAAGGGCGCAATCAGCCCCAGCATTTT.

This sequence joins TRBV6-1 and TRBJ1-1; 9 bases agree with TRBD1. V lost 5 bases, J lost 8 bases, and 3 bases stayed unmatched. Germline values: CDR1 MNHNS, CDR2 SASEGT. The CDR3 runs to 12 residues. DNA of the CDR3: TGTGCCAGCAGTACGGGACAGGGAGAAGCTTTCTTT. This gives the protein CASSTGQGEAFF.

DNA for the CDR3: TGTGCCAGCAGCCAAGTCGTGGGAGTTTGGCGAGAGACCCAGTACTTC. Translated: CASSQVVGVWRETQYF. The chain employs TRBV4-2 and TRBJ2-5, with a weak D call TRBD2 (5 bases). V lost 1 base and J lost 4, with 16 bases in between. The CDR3 is 16 amino acids. Germline CDR1 LGHNA, CDR2 YNFKEQ.

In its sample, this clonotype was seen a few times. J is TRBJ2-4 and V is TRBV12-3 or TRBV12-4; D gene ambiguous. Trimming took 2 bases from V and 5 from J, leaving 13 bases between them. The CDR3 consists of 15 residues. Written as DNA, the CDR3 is TGTGCCAGCAGTTTAACCCAGTCGGCCCAAAACATTCAGTACTTC. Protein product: CASSLTQSAQNIQYF.

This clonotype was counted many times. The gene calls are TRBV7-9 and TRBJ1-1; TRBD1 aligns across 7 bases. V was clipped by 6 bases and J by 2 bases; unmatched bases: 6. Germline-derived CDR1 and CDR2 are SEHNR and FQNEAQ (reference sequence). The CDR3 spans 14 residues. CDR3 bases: TGTGCCAGCAGTTTCGGACAGGAAAACACTGAAGCTTTCTTT. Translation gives CASSFGQENTEAFF.

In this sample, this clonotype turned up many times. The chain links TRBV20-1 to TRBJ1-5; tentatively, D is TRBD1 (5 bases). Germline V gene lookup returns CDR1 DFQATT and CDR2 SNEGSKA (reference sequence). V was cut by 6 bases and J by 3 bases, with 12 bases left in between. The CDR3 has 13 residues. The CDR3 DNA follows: TGCAGTGCCGCCGGGGCCCCCAATCAGCCCCAGCATTTT. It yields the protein CSAAGAPNQPQHF.

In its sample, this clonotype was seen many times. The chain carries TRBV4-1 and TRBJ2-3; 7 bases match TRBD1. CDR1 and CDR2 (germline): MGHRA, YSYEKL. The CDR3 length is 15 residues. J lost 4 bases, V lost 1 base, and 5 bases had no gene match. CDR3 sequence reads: CASSQGDRKADTQYF. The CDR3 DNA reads TGCGCCAGCAGCCAAGGGGACAGAAAGGCAGATACGCAGTATTTT.

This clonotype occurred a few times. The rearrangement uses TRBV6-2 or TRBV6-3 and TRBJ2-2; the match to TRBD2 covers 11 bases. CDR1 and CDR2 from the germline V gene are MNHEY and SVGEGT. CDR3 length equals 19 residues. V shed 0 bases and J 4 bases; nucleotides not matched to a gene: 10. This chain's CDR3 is CASSYSTSGAVRSTGELFF. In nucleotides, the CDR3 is TGTGCCAGCAGTTACTCGACTAGCGGGGCAGTGCGTAGCACCGGGGAGCTGTTTTTT.

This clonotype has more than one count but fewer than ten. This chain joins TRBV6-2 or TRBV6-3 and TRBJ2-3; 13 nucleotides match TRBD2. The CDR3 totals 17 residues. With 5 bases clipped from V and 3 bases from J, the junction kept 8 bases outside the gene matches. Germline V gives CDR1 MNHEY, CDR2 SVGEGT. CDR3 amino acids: CASSPGSTSGGTDTQYF. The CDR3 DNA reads TGTGCCAGCAGTCCAGGTTCGACTAGCGGGGGGACAGATACGCAGTATTTT.

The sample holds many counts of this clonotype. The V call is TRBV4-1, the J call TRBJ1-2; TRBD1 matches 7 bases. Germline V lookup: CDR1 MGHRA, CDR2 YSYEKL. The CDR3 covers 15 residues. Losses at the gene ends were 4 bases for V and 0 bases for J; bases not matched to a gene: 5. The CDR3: CASSPGQLTNYGYTF. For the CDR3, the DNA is TGCGCCAGCAGCCCGGGACAGCTAACTAACTATGGCTACACCTTC.

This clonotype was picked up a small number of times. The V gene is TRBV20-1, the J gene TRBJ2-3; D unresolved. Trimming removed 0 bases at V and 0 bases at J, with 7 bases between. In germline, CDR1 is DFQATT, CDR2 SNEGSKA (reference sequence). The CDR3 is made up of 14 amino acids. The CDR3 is CSARDSTSTDTQYF. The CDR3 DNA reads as TGCAGTGCTAGAGACAGCACTAGCACAGATACGCAGTATTTT.

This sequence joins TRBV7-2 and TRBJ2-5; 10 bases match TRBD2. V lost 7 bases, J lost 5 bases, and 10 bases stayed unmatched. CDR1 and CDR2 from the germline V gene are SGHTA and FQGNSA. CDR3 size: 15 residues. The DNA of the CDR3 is TGTGCCAGCACTATGAGGGCTAGCGGGAGTGAGACCCAGTACTTC. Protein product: CASTMRASGSETQYF.

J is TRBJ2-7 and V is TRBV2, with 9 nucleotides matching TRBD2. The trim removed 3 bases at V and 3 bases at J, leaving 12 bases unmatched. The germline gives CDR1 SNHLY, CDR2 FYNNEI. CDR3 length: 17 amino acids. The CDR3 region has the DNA TGTGCCAGCAGTGAGGGTAGCGGGGGTCCCTCCTTCTACGAGCAGTACTTC. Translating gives CASSEGSGGPSFYEQYF. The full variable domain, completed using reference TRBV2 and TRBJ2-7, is EPEVTQTPSHQVTQMGQEVILRCVPISNHLYFYWYRQILGQKVEFLVSFYNNEISEKSEIFDDQFSVERPDGSNFTLKIRSTKLEDSAMYFCASSEGSGGPSFYEQYFGPGTRLTVT.

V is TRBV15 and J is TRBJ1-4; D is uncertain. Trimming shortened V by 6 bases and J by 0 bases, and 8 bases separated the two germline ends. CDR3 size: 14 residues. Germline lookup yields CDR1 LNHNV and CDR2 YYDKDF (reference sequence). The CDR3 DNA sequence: TGTGCCACCAGAAAGGGAGCAACTAATGAAAAACTGTTTTTT. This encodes CATRKGATNEKLFF.

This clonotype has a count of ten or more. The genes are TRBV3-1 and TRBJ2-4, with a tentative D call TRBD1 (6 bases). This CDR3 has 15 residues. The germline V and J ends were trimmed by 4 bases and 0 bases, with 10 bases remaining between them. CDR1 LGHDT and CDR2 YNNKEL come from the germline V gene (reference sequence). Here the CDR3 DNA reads TGTGCCAGCAGCCCAGGGGCTATAGCCAAAAACATTCAGTACTTC. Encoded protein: CASSPGAIAKNIQYF.

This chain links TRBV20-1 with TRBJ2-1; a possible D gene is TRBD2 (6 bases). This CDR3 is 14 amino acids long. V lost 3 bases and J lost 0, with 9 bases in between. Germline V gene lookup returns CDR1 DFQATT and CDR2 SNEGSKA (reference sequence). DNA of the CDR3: TGCAGTGCTAGTATCGGGAGCTCCTACAATGAGCAGTTCTTC. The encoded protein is CSASIGSSYNEQFF.

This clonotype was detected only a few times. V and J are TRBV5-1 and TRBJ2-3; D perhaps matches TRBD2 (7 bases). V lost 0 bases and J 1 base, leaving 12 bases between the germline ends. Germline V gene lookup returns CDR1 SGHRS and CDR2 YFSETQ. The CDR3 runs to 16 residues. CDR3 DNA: TGCGCCAGCAGCTTGGCCGGGGGGCACCGCACAGATACGCAGTATTTT. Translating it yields CASSLAGGHRTDTQYF.

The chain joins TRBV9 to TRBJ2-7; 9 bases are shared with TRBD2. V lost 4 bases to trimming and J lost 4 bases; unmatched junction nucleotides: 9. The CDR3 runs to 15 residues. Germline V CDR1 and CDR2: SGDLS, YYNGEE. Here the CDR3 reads CASSSPVAGDYEQYF. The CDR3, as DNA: TGTGCCAGCAGCTCACCTGTAGCGGGAGATTACGAGCAGTACTTC.

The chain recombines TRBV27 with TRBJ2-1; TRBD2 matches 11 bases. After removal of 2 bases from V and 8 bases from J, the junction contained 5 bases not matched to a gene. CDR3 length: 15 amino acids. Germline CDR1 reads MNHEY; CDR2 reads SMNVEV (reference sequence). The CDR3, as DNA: TGTGCCAGCAGTTTAGTGACTAGCGGGACCGATGAGCAGTTCTTC. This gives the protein CASSLVTSGTDEQFF.

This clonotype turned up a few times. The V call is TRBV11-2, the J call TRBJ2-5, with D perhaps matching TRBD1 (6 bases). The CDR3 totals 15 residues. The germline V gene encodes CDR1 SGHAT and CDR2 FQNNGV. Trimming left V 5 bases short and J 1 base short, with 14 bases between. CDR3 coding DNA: TGTGCCAGCAGCCCTACACGCAGGGGCCAAGAGACCCAGTACTTC. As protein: CASSPTRRGQETQYF.